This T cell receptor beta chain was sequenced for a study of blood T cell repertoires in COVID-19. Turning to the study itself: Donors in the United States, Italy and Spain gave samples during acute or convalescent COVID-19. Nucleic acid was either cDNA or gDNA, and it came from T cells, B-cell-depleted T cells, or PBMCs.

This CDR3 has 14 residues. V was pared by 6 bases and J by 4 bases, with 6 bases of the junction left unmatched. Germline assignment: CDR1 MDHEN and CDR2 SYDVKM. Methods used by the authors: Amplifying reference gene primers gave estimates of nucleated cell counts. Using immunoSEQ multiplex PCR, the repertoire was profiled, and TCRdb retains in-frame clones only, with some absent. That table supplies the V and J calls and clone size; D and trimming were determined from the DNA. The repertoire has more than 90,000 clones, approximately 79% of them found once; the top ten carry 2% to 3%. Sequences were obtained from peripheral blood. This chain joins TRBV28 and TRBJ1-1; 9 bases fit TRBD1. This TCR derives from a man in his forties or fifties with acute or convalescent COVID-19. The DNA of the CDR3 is TGTGCCAGCAGCCCAACAGGGGGCATCACTGAAGCTTTCTTT. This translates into CASSPTGGITEAFF. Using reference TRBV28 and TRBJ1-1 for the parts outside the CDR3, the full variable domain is DVKVTQSSRYLVKRTGEKVFLECVQDMDHENMFWYRQDPGLGLRLIYFSYDVKMKEKGDIPEGYSVSREKKERFSLILESASTNQTSMYLCASSPTGGITEAFFGQGTRLTVV.